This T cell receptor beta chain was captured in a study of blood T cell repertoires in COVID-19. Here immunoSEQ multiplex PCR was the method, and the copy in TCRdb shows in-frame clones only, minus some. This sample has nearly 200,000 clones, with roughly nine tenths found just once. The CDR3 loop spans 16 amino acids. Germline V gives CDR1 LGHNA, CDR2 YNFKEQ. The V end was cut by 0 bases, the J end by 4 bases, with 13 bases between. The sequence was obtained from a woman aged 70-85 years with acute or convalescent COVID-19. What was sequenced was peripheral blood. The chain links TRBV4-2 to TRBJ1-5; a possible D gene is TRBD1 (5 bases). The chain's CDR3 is CASSQEAGPLNQPQHF. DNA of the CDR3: TGTGCCAGCAGCCAAGAAGCGGGGCCCCTTAATCAGCCCCAGCATTTT.